This passage covers 14 T cell receptor beta chains from one sample sequenced in a study of blood T cell repertoires in COVID-19. Method: immunoSEQ multiplex PCR; TCRdb's copy keeps in-frame clones and lacks some. The sample includes some 130,000 clones, roughly four fifths seen only once; the top ten take 18%. Sequencing used PBMCs or T cells enriched from blood (not recorded which). The receptors here all came from a man aged 30-40 years who had recovered from COVID-19.

V gene TRBV7-2 combines with J gene TRBJ1-5; TRBD1 matches 9 bases. Germline values: CDR1 SGHTA, CDR2 FQGNSA. The CDR3 contains 14 residues. V lost 4 bases and J lost 6; bases outside the gene matches: 4. The CDR3 DNA is TGTGCCAGCAGCTCGGGACAGGGAGGTCAGCCCCAGCATTTT. Translating it yields CASSSGQGGQPQHF. The entire variable domain, with the rest obtained from reference TRBV7-2 and TRBJ1-5, is as follows: GAGVSQSPSNKVTEKGKDVELRCDPISGHTALYWYRQSLGQGLEFLIYFQGNSAPDKSGLPSDRFSAERTGGSVSTLTIQRTQQEDSAVYLCASSSGQGGQPQHFGDGTRLSIL.

This clone was seen more than once but under ten times. The rearrangement links TRBV9 to TRBJ1-1; tentatively, D is TRBD1 (6 bases). The CDR3 has 17 residues. V lost 0 bases to trimming and J lost 5 bases, with 20 bases between them. The germline V gene encodes CDR1 SGDLS and CDR2 YYNGEE. The CDR3 loop is CASSVGGHRTSRTEAFF. The CDR3 DNA is TGTGCCAGCAGCGTAGGGGGACACCGGACGAGCAGAACTGAAGCTTTCTTT.

J is TRBJ2-5 and V is TRBV10-2; D may be TRBD2 (6 bases). CDR3 length equals 15 residues. V was cut by 4 bases and J by 4 bases, with 16 bases left in between. Germline V gene data show CDR1 as WSHSY and CDR2 as SAAADI. The CDR3 sequence: CASSAAGPSGETQYF. In nucleotides, the CDR3 is TGCGCCAGCAGTGCGGCGGGGCCCTCGGGAGAGACCCAGTACTTC.

The genes are TRBV2 and TRBJ1-1; 7 bases fit TRBD1. J lost 4 bases, V lost 4 bases, and 0 bases had no gene match. The germline gives CDR1 SNHLY, CDR2 FYNNEI. CDR3 length: 12 amino acids. CDR3 DNA sequence: TGTGCCAGCAGTGGACAGGGCACTGAAGCTTTCTTT. Protein product: CASSGQGTEAFF.

The chain employs TRBV19 and TRBJ2-7; 7 bases align to TRBD2. The germline gives CDR1 LNHDA, CDR2 SQIVND (reference sequence). The CDR3 contains 15 residues. V was pared by 1 base and J by 0 bases, with 3 bases of the junction left unmatched. The CDR3 loop is CASSIGASGSYEQYF. In DNA form, the CDR3 reads TGTGCCAGTAGTATAGGGGCTAGCGGCTCCTACGAGCAGTACTTC.

The V call is TRBV6-1, the J call TRBJ1-6; D might be TRBD1 (5 bases). The CDR3 contains 15 residues. Germline V gene sequence: CDR1 MNHNS, CDR2 SASEGT. V dropped 0 bases and J dropped 6 bases, with 9 bases sitting between them. DNA for the CDR3: TGTGCCAGCAGTGAAGCAGGGGCCGGTAATTCACCCCTCCACTTT. Its translation: CASSEAGAGNSPLHF.

The chain couples TRBV4-2 to TRBJ2-7, with D maybe TRBD1 (5 bases). V dropped 4 bases and J dropped 2 bases, with 15 bases sitting between them. This CDR3 has 15 residues. CDR1 is LGHNA and CDR2 is YNFKEQ in the germline V gene. CDR3 loop: CASSLQVGETYEQYF. The DNA of the CDR3 is TGTGCCAGCAGCCTACAGGTTGGAGAAACCTACGAGCAGTACTTC.

The gene calls are TRBV3-1 (or the pseudogene TRBV3-2) and TRBJ2-5; 10 bases fit TRBD1. From germline, CDR1 is LGHDT and CDR2 YNNKEL (reference sequence). The ends lost 1 base at V and 7 bases at J; junction bases unmatched: 15. CDR3 length: 18 residues. In DNA, the CDR3 is TGTGCCAGCAGCCAAGTTTGGACAGGGGGAGAGATCTCCTCGACCCAGTACTTC. Translation gives CASSQVWTGGEISSTQYF.

The chain is built from TRBV2 and TRBJ2-7, with TRBD2 identical over 8 bases. CDR3 length equals 14 residues. Per the germline V gene, CDR1 is SNHLY and CDR2 is FYNNEI. Trimming removed 6 bases from V and 5 bases from J; junction bases left unmatched: 9. Here the CDR3 DNA reads TGTGCCAGCAGCCCCCGGACTAGCATCCACGAGCAGTACTTC. Its translation: CASSPRTSIHEQYF.

The chain joins TRBV7-2 to TRBJ1-1; TRBD1 matches at 7 bases. This CDR3 comprises 15 residues. Looked up from germline, CDR1 is SGHTA and CDR2 is FQGNSA. J was trimmed by 0 bases and V by 5 bases; bases with no gene match: 6. The CDR3: CASSRQGGLNTEAFF. The CDR3 DNA reads TGTGCCAGCAGCCGCCAGGGGGGCTTGAACACTGAAGCTTTCTTT.

This clone was found a few times. This sequence joins TRBV7-9 and TRBJ2-3; possibly TRBD2 for D (6 bases). Germline CDR1 is SEHNR and CDR2 is FQNEAQ (reference sequence). V shed 1 base and J shed 5 bases, with 13 bases lying between them. The CDR3 sequence is 15 residues long. CDR3 in DNA: TGTGCCAGCAGCTTAGATGGGGGGTTTTTAGATACGCAGTATTTT. Its translation is CASSLDGGFLDTQYF.

Turning to this clone: This CDR3 is also generated by other DNA sequences in the sample. The rearrangement joins TRBV2 to TRBJ1-2; 8 nucleotides match TRBD1. This CDR3 comprises 14 residues. CDR1 SNHLY and CDR2 FYNNEI come from the germline V gene. V trimming: 1 base; J trimming: 2 bases; junction bases outside the gene matches: 0. The CDR3 bases are TGTGCCAGCAGTGAAGGGACAGGGAACTATGGCTACACCTTC. It specifies CASSEGTGNYGYTF.

The chain joins TRBV6-5 to TRBJ2-1; D not certain. V lost 4 bases and J lost 10, with 8 bases in between. This CDR3 has 11 amino acids. The germline CDR1 and CDR2 sequences are MNHEY and SVGAGI. The CDR3 nucleotides read TGTGCCAGCAGTTCCGAGAGGGAGCAGTTCTTC. Translated: CASSSEREQFF.

The genes are TRBV27 and TRBJ1-5, with 7 bases identical to TRBD1. The CDR3 is 13 residues long. The germline gives CDR1 MNHEY, CDR2 SMNVEV (reference sequence). V was pared by 4 bases and J by 6 bases, with 3 bases of the junction left unmatched. CDR3 sequence: CASSYAGGQPQHF. The CDR3 DNA sequence: TGTGCCAGCAGTTACGCAGGGGGTCAGCCCCAGCATTTT.